This T cell receptor beta chain was recovered during a study of cytomegalovirus exposure and HLA in healthy donors. The study, taken as a whole, reports: Analysis performed later found roughly 17,000 TCR beta sequences associated with HLA alleles at 0.05 false discovery rate.

V gave up 1 base and J gave up 4 bases, with 13 bases separating them. There are 14 residues in the CDR3. CDR1 SQVTM and CDR2 ANQGSEA come from the germline V gene. Researchers ran the PCR with 60 Vbeta and 13 Jbeta primers. Sequencing used immunoSEQ multiplex PCR; TCRdb keeps in-frame clones, though not all of them. Its table lists around 120,000 clones. A note on this clone: Antigen: not known.

The chain carries TRBV29-1 and TRBJ1-1; a possible D gene is TRBD1 (6 bases). This clonotype was sampled from a man in his fifties in good health and CMV-seronegative. Source material: PBMCs. The CDR3 protein is CSVEVTGTGTEAFF. The DNA for the CDR3 is TGCAGCGTTGAAGTAACAGGGACCGGCACTGAAGCTTTCTTT.